These 8 T cell receptor beta chains came from one sample sequenced in a study of blood T cell repertoires in COVID-19. The assay was immunoSEQ multiplex PCR, and TCRdb's table has in-frame clones only and misses some. The profile shows 60,000 to 85,000 clones, 86% of them singletons. The sequencing sample was made of peripheral blood. These receptor sequences come from a man aged 50-60 years with active COVID-19.

V and J are TRBV10-3 and TRBJ1-6; D not certain. The CDR3 loop spans 14 amino acids. Trimming took off 2 bases at V and 6 bases at J, with 8 bases between the two ends. Per the germline V gene, CDR1 is ENHRY and CDR2 is SYGVKD. The CDR3 spells CAISEEIGNSPLHF. Here the CDR3 DNA reads TGTGCCATCAGTGAGGAAATCGGTAATTCACCCCTCCACTTT.

The chain is built from TRBV5-4 and TRBJ2-7; 7 bases line up with TRBD2. Germline CDR1 SGHNT, CDR2 YYREEE (reference sequence). The junction had 5 bases not matched to a gene; V was cut back by 4 bases and J by 7 bases. The CDR3 is made up of 12 amino acids. The CDR3 spells CASSAGLQEQYF. In nucleotides, the CDR3 is TGTGCCAGCAGCGCGGGACTACAAGAGCAGTACTTC.

J is TRBJ2-3 and V is TRBV5-8; D gene uncertain. Trimming took off 6 bases at V and 0 bases at J, with 11 bases between the two ends. The CDR3 has 14 amino acids. Per the germline V gene, CDR1 is SGHTS and CDR2 is YDEGEE. In DNA, the CDR3 is TGTGCCAGCAAAAGACACCCAAGCACAGATACGCAGTATTTT. Translating gives CASKRHPSTDTQYF.

The V gene is TRBV28, the J gene TRBJ2-3; 12 bases are shared with TRBD2. V was clipped by 6 bases and J by 4 bases; unmatched bases: 5. The CDR3 has 15 amino acids. Germline values: CDR1 MDHEN, CDR2 SYDVKM. The CDR3 loop is CASRIPSGRADTQYF. CDR3 DNA: TGTGCCAGCAGGATCCCTAGCGGGAGGGCAGATACGCAGTATTTT.

The rearrangement links TRBV27 to TRBJ2-7; a weak D match, TRBD1 (5 bases). Germline-derived CDR1 and CDR2 are MNHEY and SMNVEV (reference sequence). CDR3 length: 14 residues. Trimming shortened V by 2 bases and J by 2 bases, and 10 bases separated the two germline ends. CDR3 DNA: TGTGCCAGCAGTTTACGGACGGACACCTACGAGCAGTACTTC. Amino acid sequence: CASSLRTDTYEQYF.

This clone was seen a handful of times. The V call is TRBV19, the J call TRBJ2-5, with 7 bases aligning to TRBD1. Germline values: CDR1 LNHDA, CDR2 SQIVND (reference sequence). The CDR3 extends over 14 amino acids. V trimming: 6 bases; J trimming: 5 bases; junction bases outside the gene matches: 9. The CDR3 spells CASSAQQGLETQYF. The CDR3 DNA reads TGTGCCAGTAGCGCACAACAGGGGTTGGAGACCCAGTACTTC. The full variable domain, in which reference TRBV19 and TRBJ2-5 provide the parts outside the CDR3, is DGGITQSPKYLFRKEGQNVTLSCEQNLNHDAMYWYRQDPGQGLRLIYYSQIVNDFQKGDIAEGYSVSREKKESFPLTVTSAQKNPTAFYLCASSAQQGLETQYFGPGTRLLVL.

The rearrangement links TRBV10-3 to TRBJ2-7, with TRBD2 identical over 10 bases. V lost 4 bases and J lost 3; bases outside the gene matches: 9. Germline CDR1 and CDR2: ENHRY and SYGVKD. This CDR3 spans 16 amino acids. DNA of the CDR3: TGTGCCATCAGTGGGGTTATAGCGGGAGGTTACTACGAGCAGTACTTC. Amino acid sequence: CAISGVIAGGYYEQYF.

The chain couples TRBV24-1 to TRBJ1-3; D is unresolved. CDR3 length: 13 residues. The V end was cut by 6 bases, the J end by 4 bases, with 9 bases between. Germline values: CDR1 KGHDR, CDR2 SFDVKD. The CDR3 DNA reads as TGTGCCACCAGTAGCGGGCAAGGAAACACCATATATTTT. Amino acid sequence: CATSSGQGNTIYF.